This T cell receptor (beta chain) was retrieved from a study of CD8 T cells in ankylosing spondylitis. Study findings and constraints: Fewer than 10 highly homologous variants made up a TCR beta motif that seemed to typify ankylosing spondylitis blood. Earlier studies detected some motif variants in reactive arthritis synovial fluid and blood. The study looked at matched synovial fluid samples from ankylosing spondylitis patients. Disease-linked clones were reported to be significantly enriched there.

Turning to this clonotype: Its specificity is unknown.

Libraries for TCR beta were made by quantitative 5'-RACE with molecular barcodes. In TCRdb, the 5' RACE reads were re-called with MiXCR into one record per CDR3 protein. The sample has 200,000 to 250,000 distinct CDR3 sequences; approximately 20% are singletons. The sequenced sample was blood, either unsorted or a sorted T cell fraction (not recorded which). The clonotype was recovered from a male donor with ankylosing spondylitis.

The CDR3 loop is CASSFNGATSTEAFF. The CDR3 bases are TGTGCCAGCAGTTTCAATGGGGCCACTTCCACTGAAGCTTTCTTT. The chain uses TRBV28 and TRBJ1-1; tentatively, D is TRBD1 (5 bases). The CDR3 is 15 amino acids. V lost 3 bases, J lost 4 bases, and 15 bases lay in between. CDR1 is MDHEN and CDR2 is SYDVKM in the germline V gene.